The 31 T cell receptor beta chains listed next were all sequenced from one sample in a study of lymphopenia after photon versus proton radiotherapy. Assay: immunoSEQ multiplex PCR; the TCRdb copy retains only in-frame clones and omits some. The table lists approximately 80,000 clones, around four fifths of them singletons. The sequencing here drew on peripheral blood, taken from a patient treated with proton-based radiotherapy. These receptor sequences come from a man aged 55 to 70 with pancreatic cancer.

The CDR3 spells CASSLGSWESYNEQFF. CDR3 coding DNA: TGTGCCAGCAGCTTAGGTAGCTGGGAGAGTTACAATGAGCAGTTCTTC. The genes are TRBV13 and TRBJ2-1; perhaps TRBD2 as D (5 bases). The CDR3 length is 16 residues. CDR1 is PRHDT and CDR2 is FYEKMQ in the germline V gene (reference sequence). Trimming removed 0 bases from V and 4 bases from J, with 13 bases in between.

The CDR3: CASSSGTGNGYTF. The CDR3 nucleotides read TGTGCCAGCAGCTCCGGGACAGGGAATGGCTACACCTTC. This chain connects TRBV7-3 to TRBJ1-2; 9 bases fit TRBD1. V shed 4 bases, J shed 6 bases, and the junction held 3 bases outside the gene matches. CDR1 and CDR2 (germline): SGHTA, FQGTGA. This CDR3 is 13 amino acids long.

The rearrangement links TRBV5-1 to TRBJ2-7; 13 bases agree with TRBD2. The CDR3 sequence is 15 residues long. Looked up from germline, CDR1 is SGHRS and CDR2 is YFSETQ. The V and J ends lost 1 base and 5 bases, in that order; junction bases with no gene match: 3. As DNA, the CDR3 is TGCGCCAGCAGCTTGACTAGCGGGAGGGGAGACGAGCAGTACTTC. Translated: CASSLTSGRGDEQYF.

The V gene is TRBV7-9, the J gene TRBJ2-1, with 10 bases matching TRBD1. Losses at the gene ends were 4 bases for V and 7 bases for J; bases not matched to a gene: 7. CDR1 and CDR2 (germline): SEHNR, FQNEAQ (reference sequence). The CDR3 consists of 15 residues. The CDR3 nucleotides read TGTGCCAGCAGCTCGCCGGGACAGGGGAAAAATGAGCAGTTCTTC. Amino acid sequence: CASSSPGQGKNEQFF.

This chain uses TRBV28 with TRBJ2-7; TRBD2 might be the D (6 bases). This CDR3 spans 15 amino acids. With 4 bases removed from V and 4 bases from J, the gap between germline ends came to 17 bases. Germline assignment: CDR1 MDHEN and CDR2 SYDVKM. This chain's CDR3 is CASSSVAVSSYEQYF. The CDR3 DNA is TGTGCCAGCAGTTCCGTAGCGGTCTCTTCATACGAGCAGTACTTC.

In its sample, this clone was seen once. V and J are TRBV28 and TRBJ1-3; no reliable D call. The V gene's germline CDR1 is MDHEN and CDR2 SYDVKM. The CDR3 consists of 16 residues. The V end lost 5 bases, the J end lost 4 bases, and 18 bases lay between the germline ends. CDR3 nucleotides: TGTGCCAGCAGTCCATGGACCGTCGACTCGGGAAACACCATATATTTT. This sequence encodes CASSPWTVDSGNTIYF.

The gene calls are TRBV6-5 and TRBJ2-5, with TRBD1 matching over 7 bases. With 2 bases clipped from V and 1 base from J, the junction kept 4 bases outside the gene matches. CDR3 length: 15 residues. Germline assignment: CDR1 MNHEY and CDR2 SVGAGI. The CDR3, as DNA: TGTGCCAGCAGTTACACATACAGGGGCCAAGAGACCCAGTACTTC. As protein: CASSYTYRGQETQYF.

J is TRBJ2-1 and V is TRBV5-4, with 12 bases lining up with TRBD2. This CDR3 is 17 amino acids long. Germline assignment: CDR1 SGHNT and CDR2 YYREEE (reference sequence). J gave up 6 bases and V 0 bases, and 7 bases lay outside the gene matches. CDR3 in amino acids: CASSLARSSGRVNEQFF. CDR3 sequence (DNA): TGTGCCAGCAGCTTGGCCAGGTCTAGCGGGAGGGTCAATGAGCAGTTCTTC. The entire variable domain, with the rest obtained from reference TRBV5-4 and TRBJ2-1, is as follows: ETGVTQSPTHLIKTRGQQVTLRCSSQSGHNTVSWYQQALGQGPQFIFQYYREEENGRGNFPPRFSGLQFPNYSSELNVNALELDDSALYLCASSLARSSGRVNEQFFGPGTRLTVL.

The rearrangement links TRBV4-1 to TRBJ2-6; 11 bases are a match to TRBD1. V was clipped by 4 bases and J by 2 bases; unmatched bases: 10. In germline, CDR1 is MGHRA, CDR2 YSYEKL. CDR3 length equals 19 residues. The DNA for the CDR3 is TGCGCCAGCAGCCGAGAATATGGACAGGGGGCTGCTGGGGCCAACGTCCTGACTTTC. This sequence encodes CASSREYGQGAAGANVLTF.

This chain uses TRBV30 with TRBJ1-4; the D gene is possibly TRBD1 (5 bases). Per the germline V gene, CDR1 is GTSNPN and CDR2 is SVGIG (reference sequence). V lost 2 bases and J lost 4, with 5 bases in between. The CDR3 is 12 amino acids. The DNA for the CDR3 is TGTGCCTGGAGTAGGGGTAATGAAAAACTGTTTTTT. Its protein product is CAWSRGNEKLFF. The full variable domain, rest sourced from reference TRBV30 and TRBJ1-4, is SQTIHQWPATLVQPVGSPLSLECTVEGTSNPNLYWYRQAAGRGLQLLFYSVGIGQISSEVPQNLSASRPQDRQFILSSKKLLLSDSGFYLCAWSRGNEKLFFGSGTQLSVL.

The chain is built from TRBV7-3 and TRBJ2-5; 7 nucleotides agree with TRBD2. Trimming took 0 bases from V and 3 from J; bases not matched to a gene: 1. CDR1 is SGHTA, CDR2 FQGTGA, per germline. The CDR3 length is 14 residues. The CDR3 here is CASSLTSGEETQYF. The CDR3 DNA follows: TGTGCCAGCAGCTTAACAAGCGGGGAAGAGACCCAGTACTTC.

This chain uses TRBV2 with TRBJ2-1; 10 nucleotides match TRBD2. The CDR3 length is 16 residues. Germline loops: CDR1 SNHLY, CDR2 FYNNEI. The V and J ends lost 4 bases and 4 bases, in that order; junction bases with no gene match: 7. CDR3 bases: TGTGCCAGCAGTGGGACTAGCGGACGCTTATACAATGAGCAGTTCTTC. This encodes CASSGTSGRLYNEQFF.

This rearrangement joins TRBV27 to TRBJ1-2; TRBD1 matches 7 bases. V dropped 5 bases and J dropped 8; count of bases not matched to a gene: 5. The CDR3 contains 12 residues. Germline CDR1 MNHEY, CDR2 SMNVEV (reference sequence). In nucleotides, the CDR3 is TGTGCCAGCAGTGCCCGACAGGGAGGCTACACCTTC. This translates into CASSARQGGYTF.

The chain has TRBV29-1 and TRBJ2-1; the match to TRBD1 covers 9 bases. This CDR3 has 14 amino acids. Germline V gene data show CDR1 as SQVTM and CDR2 as ANQGSEA. CDR3 bases: TGCAGAGTAAAGTCCGGGACAGGGACTAATGAGCAGTTCTTC. Translating gives CRVKSGTGTNEQFF.

The chain has TRBV7-6 and TRBJ2-7, with 9 bases lining up with TRBD2. Germline V gene data show CDR1 as SGHVS and CDR2 as FNYEAQ. The V and J ends lost 3 bases and 2 bases, in that order; junction bases with no gene match: 11. CDR3 length: 17 amino acids. CDR3 sequence reads: CASSFAGSGRAAYEQYF. The CDR3 DNA reads TGTGCCAGCAGCTTCGCTGGTAGCGGGAGAGCGGCCTACGAGCAGTACTTC.

The J gene is TRBJ2-2, the V gene TRBV11-3; tentatively, D is TRBD1 or TRBD2 (5 bases each). V was shortened by 5 bases and J by 0 bases, with 10 bases between the two germline ends. The CDR3 spans 15 residues. Per the germline V gene, CDR1 is SGHNT and CDR2 is YENEEA. Here the CDR3 reads CASSGGAANTGELFF. The CDR3 DNA is TGTGCCAGCAGCGGGGGAGCGGCGAACACCGGGGAGCTGTTTTTT.

The rearrangement joins TRBV28 to TRBJ2-1, with 11 bases that match TRBD2. Germline V lookup: CDR1 MDHEN, CDR2 SYDVKM. The CDR3 is made up of 15 amino acids. J was trimmed by 7 bases and V by 6 bases; bases with no gene match: 8. The CDR3 DNA sequence: TGTGCCAGCAGAGCTAGCGGGAGGCCCCCGAATGAGCAGTTCTTC. Protein product: CASRASGRPPNEQFF.

This chain uses TRBV7-9 with TRBJ2-7; possible D gene TRBD1, 5 bases. V was trimmed by 4 bases and J by 7 bases, leaving 14 bases between them. Germline V lookup: CDR1 SEHNR, CDR2 FQNEAQ (reference sequence). The CDR3 extends over 13 amino acids. CDR3 sequence: CASSSGLSSEQYF. In DNA, the CDR3 is TGTGCCAGCAGCTCAGGGTTATCAAGTGAGCAGTACTTC.

The chain employs TRBV19 and TRBJ1-3; D remains ambiguous. The CDR3 consists of 15 residues. CDR1 is LNHDA and CDR2 is SQIVND in the germline V gene (reference sequence). Trimming removed 4 bases from V and 4 bases from J, with 14 bases in between. CDR3 coding DNA: TGTGCCAGTAGTACAACCCGCGGGCGGGGAAACACCATATATTTT. Protein product: CASSTTRGRGNTIYF.

This clone was found a few times. The chain is built from TRBV6-1 and TRBJ2-2; the D is unclear. Trimming removed 7 bases from V and 3 bases from J, with 3 bases in between. Germline CDR1 and CDR2: MNHNS and SASEGT. The CDR3 has 11 amino acids. CDR3 nucleotide sequence: TGTGCCAGCAAGGACACCGGGGAGCTGTTTTTT. Protein sequence: CASKDTGELFF.

The V call is TRBV5-5, the J call TRBJ1-5; a weak D match, TRBD1 (5 bases). V was trimmed by 1 base and J by 8 bases, leaving 19 bases between them. The CDR3 runs 16 residues. Germline values: CDR1 SGHKS, CDR2 YYEKEE (reference sequence). In DNA, the CDR3 is TGTGCCAGCAGCTTGAAAGTCAATAGGGAAGGGGAGCCCCAGCATTTT. This sequence encodes CASSLKVNREGEPQHF.

Only one count was recorded for this clone. The genes are TRBV6-1 and TRBJ1-4, with TRBD1 as a possible D gene (5 bases). V dropped 4 bases and J dropped 2 bases, with 14 bases sitting between them. The CDR3 totals 16 residues. Germline loops: CDR1 MNHNS, CDR2 SASEGT. The DNA for the CDR3 is TGTGCCAGCAGTGGATACCAGGGCTCCACTAATGAAAAACTGTTTTTT. Its translation: CASSGYQGSTNEKLFF.

The chain links TRBV27 to TRBJ2-1, with D unclear. V lost 3 bases, J lost 0 bases, and 6 bases lay in between. The CDR3 is made up of 14 amino acids. Germline lookup yields CDR1 MNHEY and CDR2 SMNVEV (reference sequence). CDR3 in amino acids: CASSFRSSYNEQFF. The CDR3 DNA reads TGTGCCAGCAGTTTTCGAAGCTCCTACAATGAGCAGTTCTTC.

A few counts support this clone. The chain combines TRBV27 with TRBJ1-5; D uncertain. This CDR3 contains 16 residues. V lost 5 bases and J 0 bases, leaving 14 bases between the germline ends. The germline V gene has CDR1 MNHEY and CDR2 SMNVEV (reference sequence). The CDR3 coding sequence is TGTGCCAGCAGTCCCAGCCCAGTACTTAGCAATCAGCCCCAGCATTTT. Translated, it gives CASSPSPVLSNQPQHF.

In this sample, this clone turned up a few times. This chain links TRBV7-8 with TRBJ2-7; a weak D match, TRBD2 (5 bases). The CDR3 is made up of 15 amino acids. Germline CDR1 is SGHVS and CDR2 is FQNEAQ. The germline V and J ends were trimmed by 0 bases and 3 bases, with 12 bases remaining between them. CDR3 amino acids: CASSLAPGLNYEQYF. For the CDR3, the DNA is TGTGCCAGCAGCTTAGCGCCCGGACTGAACTACGAGCAGTACTTC.

The chain combines TRBV7-9 with TRBJ2-3; the D gene is possibly TRBD2 (6 bases). The CDR3 extends over 16 amino acids. CDR1 and CDR2 (germline): SEHNR, FQNEAQ (reference sequence). Trimming removed 0 bases at V and 2 bases at J, with 12 bases between. CDR3 sequence: CASSLAKGLSTDTQYF. The DNA of the CDR3 is TGTGCCAGCAGCTTAGCGAAGGGACTTTCCACAGATACGCAGTATTTT.

This clone was seen only once. The chain employs TRBV7-2 and TRBJ1-5, with D tentatively TRBD1 (6 bases). Germline lookup yields CDR1 SGHTA and CDR2 FQGNSA. CDR3 length: 14 amino acids. The germline V and J ends were trimmed by 5 bases and 2 bases, with 10 bases remaining between them. As DNA, the CDR3 is TGTGCCAGCAGCCAAGGACAGCGCAATCAGCCCCAGCATTTT. This sequence encodes CASSQGQRNQPQHF.

This clone was picked up a small number of times. CDR3 region: CASSQAVGPVPRNTIYF. The CDR3 coding sequence is TGCGCCAGCAGCCAAGCCGTGGGGCCGGTCCCTAGAAACACCATATATTTT. This chain uses TRBV4-3 with TRBJ1-3, with a weak D call TRBD1 (5 bases). The CDR3 is 17 residues long. Germline CDR1 is LGHNA and CDR2 is YSLEER. V shed 1 base and J shed 5 bases, with 18 bases lying between them.

The chain carries TRBV19 and TRBJ1-5; D is unclear. The CDR3 has 13 residues. Germline CDR1 and CDR2: LNHDA and SQIVND (reference sequence). Trimming left V 7 bases short and J 5 bases short, with 12 bases between. CDR3 loop: CASTGLADQPQHF. The CDR3 DNA is TGTGCCAGTACCGGTTTGGCGGATCAGCCCCAGCATTTT.

The chain joins TRBV29-1 to TRBJ2-1; possibly TRBD1 for D (7 bases). The CDR3 has 14 amino acids. Germline V gene sequence: CDR1 SQVTM, CDR2 ANQGSEA. Trimming cost V 5 bases and J 4 bases, with 15 bases left between them. In nucleotides, the CDR3 is TGCAGCGTTCCCGTCAGGGGGGCGTACAATGAGCAGTTCTTC. This sequence encodes CSVPVRGAYNEQFF.

There are a few counts of this clone. The chain uses TRBV5-1 and TRBJ1-2, with no clear D. The V end lost 4 bases, the J end lost 6 bases, and 16 bases lay between the germline ends. Germline V lookup: CDR1 SGHRS, CDR2 YFSETQ. The CDR3 length is 14 residues. CDR3 residues: CASSPPRAGNGYTF. CDR3 bases: TGCGCCAGCAGCCCGCCTCGGGCGGGGAATGGCTACACCTTC.